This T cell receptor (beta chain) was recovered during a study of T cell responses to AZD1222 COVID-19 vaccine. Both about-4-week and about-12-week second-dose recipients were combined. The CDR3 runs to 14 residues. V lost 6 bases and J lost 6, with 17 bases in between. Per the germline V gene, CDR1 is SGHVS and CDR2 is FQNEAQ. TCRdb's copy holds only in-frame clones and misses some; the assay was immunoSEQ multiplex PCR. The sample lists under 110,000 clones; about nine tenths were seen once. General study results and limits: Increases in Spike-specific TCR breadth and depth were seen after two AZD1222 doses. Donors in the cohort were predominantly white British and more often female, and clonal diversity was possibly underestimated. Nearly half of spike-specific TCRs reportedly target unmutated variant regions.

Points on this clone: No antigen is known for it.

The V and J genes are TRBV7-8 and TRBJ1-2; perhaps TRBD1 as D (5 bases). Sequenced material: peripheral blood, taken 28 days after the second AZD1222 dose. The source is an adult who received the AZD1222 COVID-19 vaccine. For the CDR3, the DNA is TGTGCCAGCAGACCGAGGGAAGGGGCAGATGGCTACACCTTC. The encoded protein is CASRPREGADGYTF.